These T cell receptor beta chains were read from a single sample in a study of T-cell memory formation after mild COVID-19. Via MiXCR, TCRdb re-called the 5' RACE reads, giving one row per CDR3 protein. The sample contains about 350,000 distinct CDR3 sequences, approximately 14% of which appear only once. The sample consisted of PBMCs or a T cell subset sorted from them (not recorded which). All receptors derive from a man aged 18 to 35 who had mild COVID-19 (a few samples of this study predate the infection). Cell type and time point are not known. Each CDR3 is given with its conserved first and last residue. A D gene is named only where the DNA matches it firmly. Clone size appears in some rows only: once, few, many, or a class for an expanded clone.

V	size	J	D	CDR3	DNA
TRBV12-3/TRBV12-4	NA	TRBJ2-3	TRBD1	CASSLVKTGSTDTQYF	TGTGCCAGCAGTTTAGTTAAGACAGGGAGCACAGATACGCAGTATTTT
TRBV12-3/TRBV12-4	NA	TRBJ1-2	TRBD1	CARWTGSSGYTF	TGTGCCAGATGGACAGGTTCGAGTGGCTACACCTTC
TRBV7-9	NA	TRBJ2-5	NA	CASSGVGETQYF	TGTGCCAGCAGTGGGGTTGGGGAGACCCAGTACTTC
TRBV11-2	NA	TRBJ2-5	NA	CASSDGRDYQETQYF	TGTGCCAGCAGCGACGGCCGGGACTACCAAGAGACCCAGTACTTC
TRBV5-1	few	TRBJ1-3	NA	CASSLALSSSGNTIYF	TGCGCCAGCAGCTTGGCCCTCAGCAGCTCTGGAAACACCATATATTTT
TRBV29-1	NA	TRBJ1-1	TRBD1	CSVELLISGQGFPEAFF	TGCAGCGTTGAGTTATTAATCTCGGGACAGGGGTTCCCTGAAGCTTTCTTT
TRBV20-1	NA	TRBJ1-2	TRBD1	CSALRGTGYGYTF	TGCAGTGCCCTACGGGGGACAGGTTATGGCTACACCTTC
TRBV27	NA	TRBJ1-2	NA	CASSFRRDTRVYGYTF	TGTGCCAGCAGTTTCAGAAGGGACACCCGAGTCTATGGCTACACCTTC
TRBV5-1	NA	TRBJ1-1	TRBD1	CASSSGQVEAFF	TGCGCCAGCAGCTCCGGACAGGTAGAAGCTTTCTTT
TRBV7-9	few	TRBJ1-2	NA	CASTLWANYGYTF	TGTGCCAGCACCCTGTGGGCTAACTATGGCTACACCTTC
TRBV20-1	few	TRBJ2-1	NA	CSARGPADWNYNEQFF	TGCAGTGCTAGAGGTCCCGCAGATTGGAACTACAATGAGCAGTTCTTC
TRBV6-2/TRBV6-3	NA	TRBJ2-4	NA	CASSYSESQGTNIQYF	TGTGCCAGCAGTTACTCGGAATCACAGGGTACAAACATTCAGTACTTC
TRBV18	NA	TRBJ1-2	NA	CASSPSREINYGYTF	TGTGCCAGCTCACCGTCCAGGGAGATTAACTATGGCTACACCTTC
TRBV3-1	few	TRBJ2-5	NA	CASSQGDVRGRSGETQYF	TGTGCCAGCAGCCAAGGGGATGTGCGGGGACGATCCGGGGAGACCCAGTACTTC
TRBV6-5	many	TRBJ1-1	TRBD1	CASSRDRGLNTEAFF	TGTGCCAGCAGTCGGGACAGGGGTCTGAACACTGAAGCTTTCTTT
TRBV6-1	NA	TRBJ2-3	TRBD2	CASRMGGTSTDTQYF	TGTGCCAGCAGAATGGGGGGGACTAGCACAGATACGCAGTATTTT
TRBV4-3	NA	TRBJ2-2	NA	CASSQDGRVSGELFF	TGCGCCAGCAGCCAAGACGGGCGAGTGTCCGGGGAGCTGTTTTTT
TRBV20-1	few	TRBJ2-7	NA	CSAKTSSYEQYF	TGCAGTGCGAAAACGAGCTCCTACGAGCAGTACTTC
TRBV5-1	few	TRBJ2-3	TRBD1	CASSFRGRLSDTQYF	TGCGCCAGCAGCTTCAGGGGGCGATTGTCAGATACGCAGTATTTT
TRBV6-1	NA	TRBJ2-6	NA	CASKAGVGSGANVLTF	TGTGCCAGCAAGGCAGGGGTCGGCTCTGGGGCCAACGTCCTGACTTTC
TRBV7-2	few	TRBJ2-5	NA	CASSTSRRIAVRAQYF	TGTGCCAGCAGCACCTCTCGCAGGATCGCCGTAAGAGCCCAGTACTTC
TRBV24-1	many	TRBJ2-1	NA	CASGSGYNEQFF	TGTGCCAGCGGTTCGGGATACAATGAGCAGTTCTTC
TRBV29-1	NA	TRBJ1-1	TRBD1	CSGDRQGGTEAFF	TGCAGCGGCGATCGACAGGGGGGCACTGAAGCTTTCTTT
TRBV20-1	NA	TRBJ2-5	TRBD2	CSKTSGGAESETQYF	TGCAGCAAGACTAGCGGGGGGGCCGAGTCCGAGACCCAGTACTTC
TRBV5-1	many	TRBJ1-1	NA	CASSLEGTAEAFF	TGCGCCAGCAGCTTGGAAGGGACCGCTGAAGCTTTCTTT
TRBV5-1	many	TRBJ2-2	NA	CASSWATGELFF	TGCGCCAGCAGCTGGGCTACCGGGGAGCTGTTTTTT
TRBV20-1	NA	TRBJ1-5	NA	CSAISGGQPQHF	TGCAGTGCAATTTCCGGCGGCCAGCCCCAGCATTTT
TRBV14	NA	TRBJ2-3	NA	CASTPSLASDTQYF	TGTGCCAGCACCCCATCGCTCGCCTCAGATACGCAGTATTTT
TRBV5-1	NA	TRBJ1-1	NA	CASSSSGVASAFF	TGCGCCAGCAGCTCTTCAGGGGTCGCTTCAGCTTTCTTT
TRBV4-1	NA	TRBJ1-1	TRBD1	CASSYRTGRNTEAFF	TGCGCCAGCAGCTATCGGACAGGGCGTAACACTGAAGCTTTCTTT
TRBV6-5	few	TRBJ1-2	NA	CASSSLRGGGYGYTF	TGTGCCAGCAGTTCCCTGCGCGGGGGCGGCTATGGCTACACCTTC
TRBV7-8	many	TRBJ2-4	NA	CASSLSSGYGTKNIQYF	TGTGCCAGCAGCTTATCTTCGGGGTACGGGACCAAAAACATTCAGTACTTC
TRBV5-6	once	TRBJ2-7	TRBD1	CASSFPDRAPTQQYF	TGTGCCAGCAGCTTCCCCGACAGGGCACCTACCCAGCAGTACTTC
TRBV5-5	few	TRBJ1-2	NA	CASSPPTF	TGTGCCAGCAGCCCCCCTACCTTC
TRBV7-9	NA	TRBJ1-2	TRBD1	CASSPNDRADGYTF	TGTGCCAGCAGCCCCAACGACAGGGCAGATGGCTACACCTTC
TRBV20-1	few	TRBJ2-3	TRBD1	CSANEGQGARTDTQYF	TGCAGTGCTAACGAGGGACAGGGGGCGAGGACAGATACGCAGTATTTT
TRBV10-3	NA	TRBJ2-5	NA	CAISESTGAGETQYF	TGTGCCATCAGTGAGTCGACGGGGGCAGGGGAGACCCAGTACTTC
TRBV12-3/TRBV12-4	once	TRBJ2-3	NA	CASSGAEDTQYF	TGTGCCAGCAGCGGGGCTGAGGATACGCAGTATTTT
TRBV5-5	NA	TRBJ2-2	TRBD2	CASSAGLAKTGELFF	TGTGCCAGCAGCGCGGGACTAGCAAAGACCGGGGAGCTGTTTTTT
TRBV12-3/TRBV12-4	NA	TRBJ1-1	NA	CASSFREVNTEAFF	TGTGCCAGCAGTTTCAGGGAGGTAAACACTGAAGCTTTCTTT
TRBV6-4	NA	TRBJ2-2	NA	CASSGGGFGELFF	TGTGCCAGCAGTGGAGGAGGGTTCGGGGAGCTGTTTTTT
TRBV27	few	TRBJ1-5	NA	CASSFQQSNQPQHF	TGTGCCAGCAGTTTCCAACAGTCCAATCAGCCCCAGCATTTT
TRBV10-3	few	TRBJ2-5	TRBD2	CATSTSGGAVETQYF	TGTGCCACGTCGACTAGCGGGGGGGCCGTTGAGACCCAGTACTTC
TRBV9	many	TRBJ1-4	TRBD1	CASSSTGGGEKLFF	TGTGCCAGCAGCTCCACAGGGGGCGGTGAAAAACTGTTTTTT
TRBV10-3	many	TRBJ2-2	NA	CAISEPAGHPSSTIVTGELFF	TGTGCCATCAGTGAGCCGGCGGGACACCCGTCCTCGACTATAGTCACCGGGGAGCTGTTTTTT
TRBV4-3	few	TRBJ1-6	NA	CASSQVIVGDLDSPLHF	TGCGCCAGCAGCCAGGTCATCGTGGGGGATCTGGATTCACCCCTCCACTTT
TRBV6-4	many	TRBJ2-1	TRBD2	CASSVKAGGQDEQFF	TGTGCCAGCAGTGTCAAAGCGGGGGGGCAGGATGAGCAGTTCTTC
TRBV4-3	NA	TRBJ2-3	NA	CASSQHTSPSTDTQYF	TGCGCCAGCAGCCAACATACGAGTCCTAGCACAGATACGCAGTATTTT
TRBV5-4	NA	TRBJ2-1	TRBD2	CASRQGLAGANEQFF	TGTGCCAGCAGACAGGGACTAGCGGGGGCAAATGAGCAGTTCTTC
TRBV5-1	few	TRBJ2-3	NA	CASSLVAGNTDTQYF	TGCGCCAGCAGCTTGGTCGCGGGAAACACAGATACGCAGTATTTT
TRBV6-6	NA	TRBJ1-1	NA	CASTQFGFMNTEAFF	TGTGCCAGCACCCAGTTTGGTTTCATGAACACTGAAGCTTTCTTT
TRBV27	NA	TRBJ2-5	NA	CASSGDWETQYF	TGTGCCAGCAGCGGGGACTGGGAGACCCAGTACTTC
TRBV6-6	few	TRBJ2-3	TRBD2	CASTGGAHTDTQYF	TGTGCCAGCACGGGAGGAGCACACACAGATACGCAGTATTTT